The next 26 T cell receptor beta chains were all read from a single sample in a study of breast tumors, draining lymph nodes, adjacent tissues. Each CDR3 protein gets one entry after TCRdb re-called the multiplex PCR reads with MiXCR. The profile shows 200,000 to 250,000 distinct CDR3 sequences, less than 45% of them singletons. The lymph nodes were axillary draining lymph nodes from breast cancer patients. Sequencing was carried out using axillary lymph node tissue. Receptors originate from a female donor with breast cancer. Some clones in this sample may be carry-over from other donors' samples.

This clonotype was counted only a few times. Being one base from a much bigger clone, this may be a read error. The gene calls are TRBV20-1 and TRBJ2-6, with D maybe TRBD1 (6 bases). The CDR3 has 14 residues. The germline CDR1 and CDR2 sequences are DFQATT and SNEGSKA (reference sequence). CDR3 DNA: TGCAGTGCTCCTCAGGGGACCGGGGCCACCGTCCTGACTTTC. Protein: CSAPQGTGATVLTF.

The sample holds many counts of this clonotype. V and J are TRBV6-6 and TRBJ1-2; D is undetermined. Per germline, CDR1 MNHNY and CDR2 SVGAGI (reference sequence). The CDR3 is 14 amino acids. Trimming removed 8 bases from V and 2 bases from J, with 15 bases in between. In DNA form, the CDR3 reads TGTGCCAGCGTCGCGGCTTCCCTCAACTATGGCTACACCTTC. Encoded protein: CASVAASLNYGYTF.

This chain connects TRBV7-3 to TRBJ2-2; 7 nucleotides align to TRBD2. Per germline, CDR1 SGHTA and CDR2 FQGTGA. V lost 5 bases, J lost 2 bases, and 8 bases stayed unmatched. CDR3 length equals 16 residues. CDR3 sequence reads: CASSPQRGLNTGELFF. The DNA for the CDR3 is TGTGCCAGCAGCCCCCAGCGGGGACTCAACACCGGGGAGCTGTTTTTT. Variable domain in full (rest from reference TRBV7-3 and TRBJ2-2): GAGVSQTPSNKVTEKGKYVELRCDPISGHTALYWYRQSLGQGPEFLIYFQGTGAADDSGLPNDRFFAVRPEGSVSTLKIQRTERGDSAVYLCASSPQRGLNTGELFFGEGSRLTVL.

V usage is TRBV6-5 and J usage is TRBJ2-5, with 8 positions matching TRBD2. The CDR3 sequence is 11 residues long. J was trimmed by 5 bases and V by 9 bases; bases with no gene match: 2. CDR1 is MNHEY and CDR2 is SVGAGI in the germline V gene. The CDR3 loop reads CARRLAETQYF. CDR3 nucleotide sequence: TGTGCCAGAAGACTAGCGGAGACCCAGTACTTC.

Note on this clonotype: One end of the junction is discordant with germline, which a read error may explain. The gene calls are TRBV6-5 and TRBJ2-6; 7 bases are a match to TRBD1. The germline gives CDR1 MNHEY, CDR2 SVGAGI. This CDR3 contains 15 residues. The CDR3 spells CASSHKGAGGNVLTF. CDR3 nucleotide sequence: TGTGCCAGCAGTCATAAGGGGGCTGGGGGCAACGTCCTGACTTTC.

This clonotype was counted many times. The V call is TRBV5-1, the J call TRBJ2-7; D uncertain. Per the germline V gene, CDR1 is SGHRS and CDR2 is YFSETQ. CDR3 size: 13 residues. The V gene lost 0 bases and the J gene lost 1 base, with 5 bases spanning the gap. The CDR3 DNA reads TGCGCCAGCAGCTTGGGGTGGTCCTACGAGCAGTACTTC. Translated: CASSLGWSYEQYF.

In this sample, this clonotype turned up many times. The CDR3 region has the DNA TGTGCCACCAAGGGCCCCGGCAATCAGCCCCAGCATTTT. Its translation is CATKGPGNQPQHF. This chain connects TRBV28 to TRBJ1-5; D remains unclear. In germline, CDR1 is MDHEN, CDR2 SYDVKM. V lost 10 bases to trimming and J lost 2 bases, with 12 bases between them. The CDR3 sequence is 13 residues long.

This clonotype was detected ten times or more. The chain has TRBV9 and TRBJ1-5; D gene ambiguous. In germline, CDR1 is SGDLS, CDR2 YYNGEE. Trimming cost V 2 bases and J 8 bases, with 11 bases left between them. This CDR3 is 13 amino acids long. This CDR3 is CASSVRPHEPQHF. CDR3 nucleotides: TGTGCCAGCAGCGTGAGACCGCATGAGCCCCAGCATTTT. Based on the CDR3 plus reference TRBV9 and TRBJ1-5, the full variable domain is DSGVTQTPKHLITATGQRVTLRCSPRSGDLSVYWYQQSLDQGLQFLIQYYNGEERAKGNILERFSAQQFPDLHSELNLSSLELGDSALYFCASSVRPHEPQHFGDGTRLSIL.

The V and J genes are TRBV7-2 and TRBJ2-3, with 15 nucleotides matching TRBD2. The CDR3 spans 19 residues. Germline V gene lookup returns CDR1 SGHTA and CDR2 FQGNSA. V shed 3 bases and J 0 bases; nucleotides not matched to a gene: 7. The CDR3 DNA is TGTGCCAGCAGCTTGGATGGGACTAGCGGGGGGCCTAGCACAGATACGCAGTATTTT. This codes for CASSLDGTSGGPSTDTQYF.

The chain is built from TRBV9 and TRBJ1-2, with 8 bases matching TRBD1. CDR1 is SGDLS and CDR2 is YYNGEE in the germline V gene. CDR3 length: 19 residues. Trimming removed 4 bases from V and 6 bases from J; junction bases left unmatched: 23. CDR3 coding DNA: TGTGCCAGCAGCCCCGACCCGGGGGGGGACAGGTTTGACTACCATGGCTACACCTTC. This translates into CASSPDPGGDRFDYHGYTF.

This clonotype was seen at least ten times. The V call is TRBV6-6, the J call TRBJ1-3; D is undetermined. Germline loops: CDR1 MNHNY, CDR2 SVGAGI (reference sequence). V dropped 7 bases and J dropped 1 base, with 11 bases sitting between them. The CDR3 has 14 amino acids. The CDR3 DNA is TGTGCCAGCACCTCTGTAGGTTCTGGAAACACCATATATTTT. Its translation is CASTSVGSGNTIYF.

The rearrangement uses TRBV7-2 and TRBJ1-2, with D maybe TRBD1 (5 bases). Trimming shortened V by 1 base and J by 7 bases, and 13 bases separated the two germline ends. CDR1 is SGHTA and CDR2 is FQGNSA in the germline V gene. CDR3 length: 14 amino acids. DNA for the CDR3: TGTGCCAGCAGCTTAGACAGCTCTAGGGGTGGCTACACCTTC. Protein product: CASSLDSSRGGYTF.

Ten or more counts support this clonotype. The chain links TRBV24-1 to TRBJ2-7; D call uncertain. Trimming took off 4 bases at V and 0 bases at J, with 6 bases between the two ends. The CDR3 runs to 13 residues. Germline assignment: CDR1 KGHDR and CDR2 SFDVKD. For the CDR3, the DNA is TGTGCCACCAGTGACTCAAACTCCTACGAGCAGTACTTC. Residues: CATSDSNSYEQYF.

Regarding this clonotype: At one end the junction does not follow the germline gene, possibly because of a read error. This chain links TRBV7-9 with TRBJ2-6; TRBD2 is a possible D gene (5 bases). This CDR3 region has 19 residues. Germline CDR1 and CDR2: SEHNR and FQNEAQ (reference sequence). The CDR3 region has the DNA TGTGCCAGCAGCTTAGCAGGTCGAGCCGGGGTGTCTGGGCCCAACGTCCTGACTTTC. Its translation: CASSLAGRAGVSGPNVLTF. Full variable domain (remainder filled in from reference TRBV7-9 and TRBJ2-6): DTGVSQNPRHKITKRGQNVTFRCDPISEHNRLYWYRQTLGQGPEFLTYFQNEAQLEKSRLLSDRFSAERPKGSFSTLEIQRTEQGDSAMYLCASSLAGRAGVSGPNVLTFGAGSRLTVL.

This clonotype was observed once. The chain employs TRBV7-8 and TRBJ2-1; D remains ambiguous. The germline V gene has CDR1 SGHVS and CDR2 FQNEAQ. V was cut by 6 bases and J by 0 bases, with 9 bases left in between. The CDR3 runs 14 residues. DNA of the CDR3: TGTGCCAGCAGTAACTCCATCTCCTACAATGAGCAGTTCTTC. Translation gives CASSNSISYNEQFF. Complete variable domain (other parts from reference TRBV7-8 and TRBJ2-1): GAGVSQSPRYKVAKRGQDVALRCDPISGHVSLFWYQQALGQGPEFLTYFQNEAQLDKSGLPSDRFFAERPEGSVSTLKIQRTQQEDSAVYLCASSNSISYNEQFFGPGTRLTVL.

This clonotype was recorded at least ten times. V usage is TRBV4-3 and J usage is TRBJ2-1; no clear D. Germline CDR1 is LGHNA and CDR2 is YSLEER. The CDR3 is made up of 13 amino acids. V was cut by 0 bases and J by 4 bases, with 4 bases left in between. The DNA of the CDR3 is TGCGCCAGCAGCCAAGATCTTTACAATGAGCAGTTCTTC. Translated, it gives CASSQDLYNEQFF.

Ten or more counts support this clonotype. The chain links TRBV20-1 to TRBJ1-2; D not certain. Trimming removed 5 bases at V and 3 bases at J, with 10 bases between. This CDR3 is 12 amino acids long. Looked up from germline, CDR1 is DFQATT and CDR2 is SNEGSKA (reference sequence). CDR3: CSAGRLDYGYTF. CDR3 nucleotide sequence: TGCAGTGCTGGAAGGTTGGACTATGGCTACACCTTC.

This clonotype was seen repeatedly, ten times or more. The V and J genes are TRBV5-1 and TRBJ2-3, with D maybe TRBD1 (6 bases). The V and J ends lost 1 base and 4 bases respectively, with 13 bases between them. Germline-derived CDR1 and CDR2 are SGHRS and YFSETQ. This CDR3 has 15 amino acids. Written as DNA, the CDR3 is TGCGCCAGCAGCTTGTCCTGGGGGCGGGCAGATACGCAGTATTTT. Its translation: CASSLSWGRADTQYF.

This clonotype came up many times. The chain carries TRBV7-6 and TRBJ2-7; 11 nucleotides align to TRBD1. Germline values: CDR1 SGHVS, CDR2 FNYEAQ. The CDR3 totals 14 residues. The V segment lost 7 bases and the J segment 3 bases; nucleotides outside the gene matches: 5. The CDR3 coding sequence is TGTGCCAGCAACAGGACAGGGGGCGGCTACGAGCAGTACTTC. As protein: CASNRTGGGYEQYF.

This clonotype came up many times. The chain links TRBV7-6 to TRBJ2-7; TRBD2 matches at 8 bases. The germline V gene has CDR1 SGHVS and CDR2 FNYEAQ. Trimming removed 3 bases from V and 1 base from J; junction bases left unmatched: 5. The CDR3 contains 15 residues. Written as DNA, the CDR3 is TGTGCCAGCAGCTTGGGAGCGGGAGATTCCTACGAGCAGTACTTC. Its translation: CASSLGAGDSYEQYF.

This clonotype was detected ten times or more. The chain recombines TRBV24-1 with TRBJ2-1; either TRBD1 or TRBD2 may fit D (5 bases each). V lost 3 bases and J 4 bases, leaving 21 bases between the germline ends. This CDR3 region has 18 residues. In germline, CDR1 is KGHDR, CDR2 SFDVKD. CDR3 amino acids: CATSDPAASRDGYNEQFF. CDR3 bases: TGTGCCACCAGTGATCCCGCCGCGTCCCGGGACGGGTACAATGAGCAGTTCTTC.

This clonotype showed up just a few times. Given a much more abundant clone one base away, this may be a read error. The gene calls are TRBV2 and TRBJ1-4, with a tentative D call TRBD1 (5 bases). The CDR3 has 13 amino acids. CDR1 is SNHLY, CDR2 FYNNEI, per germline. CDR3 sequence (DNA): TGTGCCAGCACGGGGGGGGTTAATGAAAAACCGTTTTTT. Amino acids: CASTGGVNEKPFF.

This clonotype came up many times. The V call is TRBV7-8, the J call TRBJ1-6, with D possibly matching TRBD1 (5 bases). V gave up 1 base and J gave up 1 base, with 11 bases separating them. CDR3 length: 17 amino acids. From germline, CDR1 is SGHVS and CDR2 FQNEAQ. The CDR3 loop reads CASSLVGGGSYNSPLHF. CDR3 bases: TGTGCCAGCAGCTTAGTGGGGGGGGGTTCCTATAATTCACCCCTCCACTTT.

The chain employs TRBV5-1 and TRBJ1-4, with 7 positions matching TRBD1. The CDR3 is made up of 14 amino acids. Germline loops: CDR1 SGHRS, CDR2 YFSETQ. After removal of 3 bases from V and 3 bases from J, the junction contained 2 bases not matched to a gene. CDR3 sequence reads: CASSSDRANEKLFF. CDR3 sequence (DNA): TGCGCCAGCAGCTCTGACAGGGCTAATGAAAAACTGTTTTTT.

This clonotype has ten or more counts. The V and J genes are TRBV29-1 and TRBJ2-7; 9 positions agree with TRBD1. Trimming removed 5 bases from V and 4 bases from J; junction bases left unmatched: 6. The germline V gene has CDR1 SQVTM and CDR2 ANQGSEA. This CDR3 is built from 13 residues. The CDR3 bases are TGCAGCGTTATCGGACAGGGGAGGTACGAGCAGTACTTC. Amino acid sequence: CSVIGQGRYEQYF.

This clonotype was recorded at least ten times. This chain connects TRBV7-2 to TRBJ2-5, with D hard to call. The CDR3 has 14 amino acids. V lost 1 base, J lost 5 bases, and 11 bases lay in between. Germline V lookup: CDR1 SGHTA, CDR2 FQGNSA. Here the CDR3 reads CASSLEGRRETQYF. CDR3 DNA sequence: TGTGCCAGCAGCTTAGAGGGCCGTCGCGAGACCCAGTACTTC.